The 8 T cell receptor beta chains given below trace back to one sample, sequenced in a study of graft-versus-host responses after intestinal transplantation. Here immunoSEQ multiplex PCR was the method, and the copy in TCRdb shows in-frame clones only, minus some. Seen here are 2,500 to 3,500 clones, 74% observed once, and the top ten hold roughly 9.1%. Processing was applied to graft tissue in order to liberate intraepithelial and lamina propria lymphocytes. The specimen comprised ileum tissue, sampled roughly 5 and 7 days after intestinal transplantation. Every receptor here comes from a human patient who received an intestinal transplant, so some T cells may come from the graft donor.

In nucleotides, the CDR3 is TGCGCCAGCAGCCAACATAATTCACCCCTCCACTTT. This sequence encodes CASSQHNSPLHF. The V and J genes are TRBV4-1 and TRBJ1-6, with D unresolved. CDR1 MGHRA and CDR2 YSYEKL come from the germline V gene. CDR3 length equals 12 residues. Trimming shortened V by 2 bases and J by 5 bases, and 1 base separated the two germline ends.

V gene TRBV5-1 combines with J gene TRBJ2-7, with 7 nucleotides matching TRBD1. Germline trimming cut 5 bases from V and 4 bases from J; bases unmatched to any gene: 0. Germline V gene data show CDR1 as SGHRS and CDR2 as YFSETQ. This CDR3 is built from 11 residues. CDR3 in amino acids: CASRQGYEQYF. In nucleotides, the CDR3 is TGCGCCAGCAGACAGGGGTACGAGCAGTACTTC.

This clone was observed a single time. V is TRBV11-1 and J is TRBJ2-3; D uncertain. The V end was cut by 2 bases, the J end by 4 bases, with 7 bases between. Germline V gives CDR1 SGHAT, CDR2 FQDESV (reference sequence). The CDR3 runs to 13 residues. In DNA, the CDR3 is TGTGCCAGCAGCTTATACCCCGCAGATACGCAGTATTTT. Its translation is CASSLYPADTQYF.

The V call is TRBV5-4, the J call TRBJ2-1; possibly TRBD2 for D (6 bases). Trimming cost V 0 bases and J 5 bases, with 15 bases left between them. Germline CDR1 SGHNT, CDR2 YYREEE (reference sequence). The CDR3 runs to 16 residues. CDR3 loop: CASSLDGTGRNNEQFF. Written as DNA, the CDR3 is TGTGCCAGCAGCTTGGATGGGACTGGGAGGAACAATGAGCAGTTCTTC.

V usage is TRBV2 and J usage is TRBJ1-1; D ambiguous. In germline, CDR1 is SNHLY, CDR2 FYNNEI. The V end was cut by 0 bases, the J end by 11 bases, with 10 bases between. There are 12 residues in the CDR3. CDR3 loop: CASSEAGRAAFF. CDR3 nucleotide sequence: TGTGCCAGCAGTGAAGCTGGGAGGGCGGCTTTCTTT.

The rearrangement joins TRBV5-4 to TRBJ2-1; D unresolved. V was cut by 0 bases and J by 1 base, with 8 bases left in between. This CDR3 has 15 residues. Germline-derived CDR1 and CDR2 are SGHNT and YYREEE (reference sequence). The CDR3 nucleotides read TGTGCCAGCAGCTTGGACCCAACTTCCTACAATGAGCAGTTCTTC. This encodes CASSLDPTSYNEQFF.

The DNA of the CDR3 is TGTGCCAGCAGCTTGGTTCCTTATAATTCACCCCTCCACTTT. Protein: CASSLVPYNSPLHF. This sequence joins TRBV5-6 and TRBJ1-6, with no clear D. Trimming left V 0 bases short and J 4 bases short, with 5 bases between. The CDR3 loop spans 14 amino acids. CDR1 is SGHDT, CDR2 YYEEEE, per germline. Full variable domain (missing parts from reference TRBV5-6 and TRBJ1-6): DAGVTQSPTHLIKTRGQQVTLRCSPKSGHDTVSWYQQALGQGPQFIFQYYEEEERQRGNFPDRFSGHQFPNYSSELNVNALLLGDSALYLCASSLVPYNSPLHFGNGTRLTVT.

The chain recombines TRBV29-1 with TRBJ2-1; possibly TRBD1 or TRBD2 for D (5 bases each). The germline V gene has CDR1 SQVTM and CDR2 ANQGSEA. The CDR3 consists of 13 residues. V was trimmed by 6 bases and J by 2 bases, leaving 11 bases between them. The CDR3 sequence is CSVQRDPYNEQFF. CDR3 in DNA: TGCAGCGTCCAACGGGACCCCTACAATGAGCAGTTCTTC.